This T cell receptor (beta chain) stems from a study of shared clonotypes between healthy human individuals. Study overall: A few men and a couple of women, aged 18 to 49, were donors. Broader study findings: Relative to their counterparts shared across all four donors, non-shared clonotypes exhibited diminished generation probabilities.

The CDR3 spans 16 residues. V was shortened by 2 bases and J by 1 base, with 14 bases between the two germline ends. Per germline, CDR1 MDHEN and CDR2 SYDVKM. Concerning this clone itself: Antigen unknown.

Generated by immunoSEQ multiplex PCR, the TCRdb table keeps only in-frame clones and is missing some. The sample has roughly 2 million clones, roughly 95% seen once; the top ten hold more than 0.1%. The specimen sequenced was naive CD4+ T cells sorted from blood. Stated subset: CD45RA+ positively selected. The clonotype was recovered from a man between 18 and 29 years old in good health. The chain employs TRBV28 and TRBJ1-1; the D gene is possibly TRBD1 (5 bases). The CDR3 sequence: CASSLSPGRGNTEAFF. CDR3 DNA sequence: TGTGCCAGCAGTTTAAGTCCAGGGAGAGGGAACACTGAAGCTTTCTTT.